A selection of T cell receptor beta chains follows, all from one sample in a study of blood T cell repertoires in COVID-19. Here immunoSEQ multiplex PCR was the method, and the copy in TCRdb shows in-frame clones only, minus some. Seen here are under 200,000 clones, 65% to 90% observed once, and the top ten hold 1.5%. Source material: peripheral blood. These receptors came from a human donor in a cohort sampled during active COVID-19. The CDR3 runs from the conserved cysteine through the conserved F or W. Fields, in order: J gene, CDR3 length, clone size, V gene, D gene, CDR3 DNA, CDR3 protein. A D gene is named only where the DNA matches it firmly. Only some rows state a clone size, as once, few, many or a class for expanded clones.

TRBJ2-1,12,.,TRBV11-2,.,TGTGCCAGCAGCGCGCAGGGCAATGAGCAGTTCTTC,CASSAQGNEQFF
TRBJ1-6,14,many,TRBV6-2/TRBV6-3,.,TGTGCCAGCAGTTACTCAACAGGCAGGTCACCCCTCCACTTT,CASSYSTGRSPLHF
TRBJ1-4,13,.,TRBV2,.,TGTGCCAGCAGTCCCGGTCGGAATGAAAAACTGTTTTTT,CASSPGRNEKLFF
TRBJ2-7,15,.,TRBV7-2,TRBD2,TGTGCCAGCAGCCCCATCAGCGGGGCATCCTACGAGCAGTACTTC,CASSPISGASYEQYF
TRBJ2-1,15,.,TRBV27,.,TGTGCCAGCAGACCCCTCGGCGGCTCCTACAATGAGCAGTTCTTC,CASRPLGGSYNEQFF
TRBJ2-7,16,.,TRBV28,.,TGTGCCAGCACCACACTGGGGGCGGGCCATCCTTACGAGCAGTACTTC,CASTTLGAGHPYEQYF
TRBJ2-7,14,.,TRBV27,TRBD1,TGTGCCAGCGGAACCGGGGACAGTCTAGACGAGCAGTACTTC,CASGTGDSLDEQYF
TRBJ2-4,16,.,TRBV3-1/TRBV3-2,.,TGTGCCAGCAGCTCAATCTGGCGGGGAGCCAAAAACATTCAGTACTTC,CASSSIWRGAKNIQYF
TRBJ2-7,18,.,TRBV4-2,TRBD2,TGTGCCAGCAGCCAAGATGCAAACTTCGGGGGGGATGGATACGAGCAGTACTTC,CASSQDANFGGDGYEQYF
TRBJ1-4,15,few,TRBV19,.,TGTGCCAGTAGTATATCTTCGGGGTGGCAGGAAAAACTGTTTTTT,CASSISSGWQEKLFF
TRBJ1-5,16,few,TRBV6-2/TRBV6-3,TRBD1,TGTGCCAGCAGTTACGCCGGGACAGATAGCAATCAGCCCCAGCATTTT,CASSYAGTDSNQPQHF
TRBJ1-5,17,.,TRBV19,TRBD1,TGTGCCAGTAGTAATCCCGACAGGGGCTATAGCAATCAGCCCCAGCATTTT,CASSNPDRGYSNQPQHF
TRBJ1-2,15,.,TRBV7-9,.,TGTGCCAGCAGCTTAGTGGGGGGGTATGACTATGGCTACACCTTC,CASSLVGGYDYGYTF
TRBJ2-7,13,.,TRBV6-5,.,TGTGCCAGCCCTGAGGACAGCCTGGGCGAGCAGTACTTC,CASPEDSLGEQYF
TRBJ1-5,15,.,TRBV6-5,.,TGTGCCAGCACTCCTGTCAGCCAGGGTAGTCAGCCCCAGCATTTT,CASTPVSQGSQPQHF
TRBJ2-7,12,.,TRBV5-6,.,TGTGCCAGCAGCTTGGGACTTAACGAGCAGTACTTC,CASSLGLNEQYF
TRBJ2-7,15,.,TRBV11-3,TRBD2,TGTGCCAGCAGCCCGGGACTAGCGGGAGACTACGAGCAGTACTTC,CASSPGLAGDYEQYF
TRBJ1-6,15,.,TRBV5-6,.,TGTGCCAGCAGCTTGAAGGGAGCACCCAATTCACCCCTCCACTTT,CASSLKGAPNSPLHF
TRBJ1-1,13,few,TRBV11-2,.,TGTGCCAGCAGCTCCCGGAGGAACACTGAAGCTTTCTTT,CASSSRRNTEAFF
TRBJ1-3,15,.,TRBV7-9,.,TGTGCCAGCGATCTGCCGGGACACTCTGGAAACACCATATATTTT,CASDLPGHSGNTIYF
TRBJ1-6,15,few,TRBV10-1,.,TGCGCCAGCAGGGGGGACTTGGGGCATAATTCACCCCTCCACTTT,CASRGDLGHNSPLHF
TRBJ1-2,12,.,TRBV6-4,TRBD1,TGTGCCAGCAGTGGGACAGGGGGTGGCTACACCTTC,CASSGTGGGYTF
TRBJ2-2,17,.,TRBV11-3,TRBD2,TGTGCCAGCAGCTTAATTCCAGCGGCGGGAGGCACCGGGGAGCTGTTTTTT,CASSLIPAAGGTGELFF
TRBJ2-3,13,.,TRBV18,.,TGTGCCAGCTCACCGCCGGCAGGCGATACGCAGTATTTT,CASSPPAGDTQYF
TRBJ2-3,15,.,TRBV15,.,TGTGCCACCAGCAGAGAAGGGGGGGGGACAGATACGCAGTATTTT,CATSREGGGTDTQYF
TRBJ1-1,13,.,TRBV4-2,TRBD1,TGTGCCAGCAGCCCCAGGGGGCGGACTGAAGCTTTCTTT,CASSPRGRTEAFF
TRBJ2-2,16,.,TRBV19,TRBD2,TGTGCCAGTAGTATAGTAGGACTAGAAGGCACCGGGGAGCTGTTTTTT,CASSIVGLEGTGELFF
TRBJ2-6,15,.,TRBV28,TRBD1,TGTGCCAGCAGTTTGACAGGGGCTGGGGCCAACGTCCTGACTTTC,CASSLTGAGANVLTF
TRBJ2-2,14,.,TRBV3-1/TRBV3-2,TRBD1,TGTGCCAGCAGTCGCCCCACAGGGGCCGGGGAGCTGTTTTTT,CASSRPTGAGELFF